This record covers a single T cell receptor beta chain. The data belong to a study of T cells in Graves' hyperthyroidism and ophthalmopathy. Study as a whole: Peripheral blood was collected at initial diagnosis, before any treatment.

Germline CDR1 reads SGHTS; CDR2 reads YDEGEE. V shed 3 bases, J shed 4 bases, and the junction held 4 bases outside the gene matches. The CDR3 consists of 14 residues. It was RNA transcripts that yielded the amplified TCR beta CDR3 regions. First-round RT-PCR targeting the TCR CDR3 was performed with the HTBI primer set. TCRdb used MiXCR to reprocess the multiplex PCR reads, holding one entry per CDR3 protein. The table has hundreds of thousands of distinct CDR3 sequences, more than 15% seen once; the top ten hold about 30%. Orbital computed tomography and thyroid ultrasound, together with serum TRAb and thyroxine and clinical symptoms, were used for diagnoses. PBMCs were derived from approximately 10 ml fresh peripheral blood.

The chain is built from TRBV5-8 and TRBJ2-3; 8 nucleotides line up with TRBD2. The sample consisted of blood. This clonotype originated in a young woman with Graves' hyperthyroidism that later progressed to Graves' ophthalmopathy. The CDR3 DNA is TGTGCCAGCAGCTCTGGAGCGGGAGCAGATACGCAGTATTTT. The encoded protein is CASSSGAGADTQYF.